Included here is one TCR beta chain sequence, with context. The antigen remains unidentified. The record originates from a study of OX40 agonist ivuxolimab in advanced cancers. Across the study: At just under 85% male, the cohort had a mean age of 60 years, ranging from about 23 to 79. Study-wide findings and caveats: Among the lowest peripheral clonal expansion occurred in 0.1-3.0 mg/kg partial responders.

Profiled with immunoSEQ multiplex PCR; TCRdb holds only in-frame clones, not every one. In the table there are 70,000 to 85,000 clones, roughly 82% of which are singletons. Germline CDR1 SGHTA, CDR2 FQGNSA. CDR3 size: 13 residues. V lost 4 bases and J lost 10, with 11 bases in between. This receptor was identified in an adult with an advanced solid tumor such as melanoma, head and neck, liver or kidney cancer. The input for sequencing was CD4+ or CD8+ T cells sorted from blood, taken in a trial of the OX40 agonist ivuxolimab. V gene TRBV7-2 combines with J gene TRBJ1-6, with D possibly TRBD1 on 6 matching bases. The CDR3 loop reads CASSYNRESPLHF. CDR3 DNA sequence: TGTGCCAGCAGCTACAACAGGGAATCACCCCTCCACTTT.